This T cell receptor (beta chain) stems from a study of human CD8 memory T cell subsets. Considering frequency, this clonotype is medium-sized (0.01 to 0.1%). The CDR3 length is 15 residues. TCR beta libraries were made by UMI-labeled 5' RACE. Following a re-call of the 5' RACE reads, TCRdb has one entry per CDR3 protein and lacks DNA. Here the sample table reports around 12,000 distinct CDR3 sequences. The clonotype comes from a human donor in good health. The sample was CD8+ T cells from PBMCs. V and J are TRBV12-3 or TRBV12-4 and TRBJ2-3; TCRdb lists TRBD1, though no DNA is available to test this call. CDR3 loop: CASRDWTEASDTQYF.